This entry is about one TCR beta chain. Germline V lookup: CDR1 LGHDT, CDR2 YNNKEL (reference sequence). The CDR3 has 15 residues. The V and J ends lost 1 base and 3 bases respectively, with 12 bases between them. Repertoires were generated with immunoSEQ multiplex PCR, while TCRdb's copy carries only in-frame clones and drops some. The sample gives 380,000 or so clones, around 90% of which show up once; more than 1% is in the top ten. This record belongs to a study of blood T cell repertoires in COVID-19. Specimen: peripheral blood. The rearrangement uses TRBV3-1 (or the pseudogene TRBV3-2) and TRBJ1-1; D is unresolved. This clonotype was sampled from a man aged 35 to 55 with acute or convalescent COVID-19. Here the CDR3 reads CASSQGARRDTEAFF. For the CDR3, the DNA is TGTGCCAGCAGCCAAGGGGCGAGGCGGGACACTGAAGCTTTCTTT.